The 14 T cell receptor beta chains in this list originate from one sample, sequenced in a study of OX40 agonist ivuxolimab in advanced cancers. Method: immunoSEQ multiplex PCR; TCRdb's copy keeps in-frame clones and lacks some. The data contain 62,000 or so clones, roughly 86% of them singletons. Source: CD4+ or CD8+ T cells sorted from blood, taken in a trial of the OX40 agonist ivuxolimab. These receptors were collected from an adult with an advanced solid tumor such as melanoma, head and neck, liver or kidney cancer.

The chain is built from TRBV7-9 and TRBJ2-1; 12 bases align to TRBD2. This CDR3 comprises 16 residues. From germline, CDR1 is SEHNR and CDR2 FQNEAQ (reference sequence). V gave up 5 bases and J gave up 8 bases; unmatched junction bases: 10. The CDR3 reads CASSTRLAGVFDEQFF. CDR3 bases: TGTGCCAGCAGCACGCGACTAGCGGGAGTGTTCGATGAGCAGTTCTTC. The whole variable domain, filled in from reference TRBV7-9 and TRBJ2-1, reads DTGVSQNPRHKITKRGQNVTFRCDPISEHNRLYWYRQTLGQGPEFLTYFQNEAQLEKSRLLSDRFSAERPKGSFSTLEIQRTEQGDSAMYLCASSTRLAGVFDEQFFGPGTRLTVL.

The CDR3 DNA sequence: TGTGCCAGCAGCCTGGACAGGGAATATAGCAATCAGCCCCAGCATTTT. The encoded protein is CASSLDREYSNQPQHF. The genes are TRBV2 and TRBJ1-5; the match to TRBD1 covers 8 bases. Germline V gene data show CDR1 as SNHLY and CDR2 as FYNNEI. The CDR3 covers 16 residues. The V segment lost 6 bases and the J segment 0 bases; nucleotides outside the gene matches: 7. The variable domain in full, with the rest retrieved from reference TRBV2 and TRBJ1-5, is EPEVTQTPSHQVTQMGQEVILRCVPISNHLYFYWYRQILGQKVEFLVSFYNNEISEKSEIFDDQFSVERPDGSNFTLKIRSTKLEDSAMYFCASSLDREYSNQPQHFGDGTRLSIL.

This clone occurred a few times. The genes are TRBV6-1 and TRBJ1-5; D gene uncertain. Trimming took off 3 bases at V and 2 bases at J, with 5 bases between the two ends. Germline V lookup: CDR1 MNHNS, CDR2 SASEGT. CDR3 length: 13 amino acids. CDR3 bases: TGTGCCAGCAGTGACACAGGCAATCAGCCCCAGCATTTT. Translation: CASSDTGNQPQHF.

CDR3 protein: CASSPKWGEESTQHF. The CDR3 nucleotides are TGTGCCAGCTCACCGAAATGGGGGGAGGAATCGACCCAGCATTTT. This chain joins TRBV18 and TRBJ1-5; D might be TRBD1 (5 bases). Trimming left V 3 bases short and J 11 bases short, with 20 bases between. The CDR3 loop spans 15 amino acids. CDR1 is KGHSH, CDR2 LQKENI, per germline.

The rearrangement joins TRBV23-1 to TRBJ1-1; D is undetermined. TRBV23-1 is identified as an open reading frame with a role that is uncertain. The germline V and J ends were trimmed by 6 bases and 1 base, with 6 bases remaining between them. CDR3 length: 12 residues. CDR3 sequence: CASRFRNTEAFF. CDR3 coding DNA: TGCGCCAGCAGGTTTCGGAACACTGAAGCTTTCTTT.

The chain joins TRBV19 to TRBJ2-1; weak D call: TRBD1 (6 bases). Germline values: CDR1 LNHDA, CDR2 SQIVND (reference sequence). V lost 2 bases to trimming and J lost 3 bases, with 11 bases between them. The CDR3 loop spans 15 amino acids. CDR3 in amino acids: CASSIYGGIYNEQFF. The CDR3 nucleotides are TGTGCCAGTAGTATATATGGGGGCATCTACAATGAGCAGTTCTTC.

This CDR3 is CASSDVMRTSVDTQYF. DNA for the CDR3: TGTGCCAGCAGTGATGTCATGAGGACTAGCGTAGATACGCAGTATTTT. The rearrangement links TRBV25-1 to TRBJ2-3; TRBD2 aligns across 9 bases. The CDR3 extends over 16 amino acids. The germline gives CDR1 MGHDK, CDR2 SYGVNS. Germline trimming cut 3 bases from V and 5 bases from J; bases unmatched to any gene: 9.

The chain employs TRBV27 and TRBJ2-1, with D tentatively TRBD2 (5 bases). V lost 6 bases and J 10 bases, leaving 16 bases between the germline ends. The CDR3 length is 13 residues. CDR1 MNHEY and CDR2 SMNVEV come from the germline V gene (reference sequence). The CDR3 here is CASSHPGNGEQFF. CDR3 DNA sequence: TGTGCCAGCAGCCACCCCGGGAACGGCGAGCAGTTCTTC.

This clone was seen only once. The CDR3 sequence: CASSLTGKATNEKLFF. CDR3 in DNA: TGTGCCAGCAGCTTAACAGGGAAGGCTACTAATGAAAAACTGTTTTTT. The rearrangement links TRBV5-4 to TRBJ1-4; possibly TRBD1 for D (6 bases). Germline CDR1 and CDR2: SGHNT and YYREEE (reference sequence). This CDR3 has 16 amino acids. V lost 2 bases and J 2 bases, leaving 13 bases between the germline ends.

V gene TRBV4-1 combines with J gene TRBJ1-2, with 7 nucleotides matching TRBD1. This CDR3 is 16 amino acids long. Germline V gene sequence: CDR1 MGHRA, CDR2 YSYEKL. Trimming took 4 bases from V and 4 from J; bases not matched to a gene: 12. The CDR3 nucleotides read TGCGCCAGCAGCCCTTCCGTCGGGGGGACAGTCTATGGCTACACCTTC. Translated, it gives CASSPSVGGTVYGYTF.

The rearrangement links TRBV5-1 to TRBJ2-5; maybe TRBD1 (5 bases). Near its end, the DNA agrees better with TRBJ2-7, so the J call may be wrong. The CDR3 length is 14 residues. Germline V CDR1 and CDR2: SGHRS, YFSETQ. The CDR3 DNA follows: TGCGCCAGCAGTCAGGGCCCGGTGGGATACGAGCAGTACTTC. The encoded protein is CASSQGPVGYEQYF.

The CDR3 bases are TGTGCCAGCAGTGAAGCCGCAGATACGCAGTATTTT. Translating it yields CASSEAADTQYF. The chain has TRBV6-1 and TRBJ2-3; D call uncertain. The CDR3 sequence is 12 residues long. Trimming took off 0 bases at V and 4 bases at J, with 2 bases between the two ends. The germline V gene has CDR1 MNHNS and CDR2 SASEGT.

The chain employs TRBV6-6 and TRBJ1-1, with TRBD1 as a possible D gene (6 bases). Germline loops: CDR1 MNHNY, CDR2 SVGAGI (reference sequence). The CDR3 has 16 residues. Between the trimmed V and J ends, which lost 5 bases and 1 base, there was a span of 17 bases. CDR3 in amino acids: CASSTSTGIWNTEAFF. The CDR3 nucleotides are TGTGCCAGCAGTACCTCCACAGGGATATGGAACACTGAAGCTTTCTTT.

This chain connects TRBV7-2 to TRBJ1-1; a weak D match, TRBD1 (6 bases). From germline, CDR1 is SGHTA and CDR2 FQGNSA. V lost 4 bases and J 0 bases, leaving 12 bases between the germline ends. This CDR3 is 15 amino acids long. The DNA for the CDR3 is TGTGCCAGCAGCTGGAGGGGGACGCTGAACACTGAAGCTTTCTTT. This sequence encodes CASSWRGTLNTEAFF.